The present T cell receptor beta chain was sequenced within a study of beta chain features in type 1 diabetes (dated by TCRdb to the late 2010s). Context from the whole study: Mean age, gender distribution, total cell number and subset yield were not different between patients and healthy donors. Across all samples, around 100 million sorted cells were examined, and cell number per subset correlated strongly with RNA yield. In the study, TCRB repertoires of sorted circulating CD4+ T cell subsets from recently diagnosed type 1 diabetes patients were compared with those of matched healthy donors. Regulatory and stem cell-like memory subsets were isolated from only 8 patients and about eight healthy donors, whereas naive and central memory subsets came from all 30 or so donors.

The High Capacity cDNA Reverse Transcription Kit was used to reverse transcribe all of the isolated RNA, meaning that expressed TCRB transcripts were what got sequenced. Deep immunoSEQ sequencing was performed on naive, central memory and regulatory T cell samples, with an average of roughly 3.6 million total reads per sample. Sorted cells were lysed in RLT buffer and RNA was extracted with DNase-treated RNeasy Micro or Mini kits, depending on cell number. Each cell subset was processed separately to prevent cross-contamination, with patient and healthy donor samples processed together. The immunoSEQ multiplex PCR was used to amplify TCRB sequences from cDNA, generating 87-bp fragments that spanned the CDR3 region. The amplicons were sequenced using the Illumina HiSeq platform. The source study handled its data this way. Synthetic template baselines were used to correct PCR bias computationally, reads within Hamming distance 2 were collapsed together, and singletons that could not be merged were discarded. Reads were aligned to IMGT to assign V, D and J genes, CDR3 length, and insertions or deletions at six rearrangement sites. Within each subset, clonotype counts were normalized to the number of sorted cells before true diversity and Gini coefficients were calculated with the tcR R package. The overlap coefficient, calculated on TCRB nucleotide sequences, was used to measure repertoire sharing. The source is immuneACCESS, and TCRdb retained only in-frame sequences with V and J called. Part of the clones is not carried over; for the studies checked, unresolved V genes explain less than half of this, and the remainder is unexplained. The V and J calls and the clone size are those of that table, but D and trimming were determined from the DNA. This sample lists some 360,000 clones; around 10% were detected once. The ten biggest clones cover over 0.45% of the sample.

Measured from the cysteine to the phenylalanine, the CDR3 is 13 residues long. Only CDR3 DNA is held: 39 bases, read in frame from base 1. CDR1 and CDR2 (SGHAT, FQNNGV) derive from the germline V gene. V drops 5 bases and J drops 8 bases, leaving 15 bases in between. Findings and caveats that apply to the study as a whole: In all four CD4+ subsets, TCRB CDR3 length was moderately but significantly shorter in type 1 diabetes patients. Because cDNA rather than genomic DNA was sequenced, highly expressing activated cells could have been over-represented, although no difference in activation and CD3 levels was found between groups. Fewer insertions and more nucleotide deletions at VDJ recombination sites were observed in patients with type 1 diabetes, implying thymic rearrangement abnormalities. Naive, central memory and regulatory TCRB repertoires appeared to be more alike among patients than among healthy donors. HLA sub-analyses involved small numbers of individuals, so any influence of HLA type on TCRB rearrangement remained unresolved. Shorter templates might have been favored by PCR, but patient and control samples were amplified and corrected together, so both groups would have been affected equally by any skew.

From each donor, a single peripheral blood sample of 100 to 150 mL on average was drawn into heparinised tubes. A BD FACSAria II was used to sort naive, central memory, regulatory and stem cell-like memory CD4+ T cells with a panel that included CD45RO, CCR7, CD25, CD127, CD95 and CD27. Purity was above 95% for every sorted population. Right away, PBMCs were isolated by Lymphoprep density gradient centrifugation and were stained directly, with no culture step. So that batch effects would be minimized, each experiment stained and sorted samples in pairs, pairing one healthy donor with one patient. In the case of this clone: Its antigen remains undetermined. One base away there is no much larger clone; base qualities are not given.

The chain is assembled from TRBV11-2 and TRBJ2-5; a tentative D call is TRBD2 (6 bases match). This TCR was recovered from a young man with type 1 diabetes. Sequencing was performed on central memory CD4+ T cells from blood. The nucleotide sequence is TGTGCCAGCAGCCGGGGGTCCGGGACTACCCAGTACTTC. This translates into CASSRGSGTTQYF. The CDR3 plus the reference TRBV11-2 and TRBJ2-5 genes for the other parts give the full variable domain: EAGVAQSPRYKIIEKRQSVAFWCNPISGHATLYWYQQILGQGPKLLIQFQNNGVVDDSQLPKDRFSAERLKGVDSTLKIQPAKLEDSAVYLCASSRGSGTTQYFGPGTRLLVL.